One and the same sample provided the 13 T cell receptor beta chains below, sequenced in a study of T cell responses to AZD1222 COVID-19 vaccine. Sequencing was performed with immunoSEQ multiplex PCR; in TCRdb, only in-frame clones are kept and a portion is missing. Altogether about 100,000 clones are present, 90% being singletons, with the ten largest covering 1.3%. The sequencing here drew on peripheral blood, taken on day 0 of AZD1222 vaccination. The receptors were sampled from an adult in good health.

The gene calls are TRBV28 and TRBJ2-2, with D perhaps TRBD2 (5 bases). Trimming pared 3 bases from V and 6 bases from J, leaving 8 bases between. The CDR3 length is 13 residues. CDR1 is MDHEN and CDR2 is SYDVKM in the germline V gene. The CDR3 bases are TGTGCCAGCAGTTTGTCGGGATCCGGGGAGCTGTTTTTT. Protein: CASSLSGSGELFF.

This chain links TRBV11-2 with TRBJ2-7; D gene ambiguous. The V end lost 2 bases, the J end lost 4 bases, and 3 bases lay between the germline ends. In germline, CDR1 is SGHAT, CDR2 FQNNGV. The CDR3 spans 11 residues. CDR3 nucleotides: TGTGCCAGCAGCTTACCGTACGAGCAGTACTTC. Protein: CASSLPYEQYF.

V is TRBV7-6 and J is TRBJ1-3; TRBD1 matches 7 bases. This CDR3 is built from 15 residues. The ends lost 4 bases at V and 0 bases at J; junction bases unmatched: 3. Germline V lookup: CDR1 SGHVS, CDR2 FNYEAQ. CDR3 in DNA: TGTGCCAGCAGCTCCTGGGACAGCTCTGGAAACACCATATATTTT. This translates into CASSSWDSSGNTIYF. Filled out from reference TRBV7-6 and TRBJ1-3, the complete variable domain reads GAGVSQSPRYKVTKRGQDVALRCDPISGHVSLYWYRQALGQGPEFLTYFNYEAQQDKSGLPNDRFSAERPEGSISTLTIQRTEQRDSAMYRCASSSWDSSGNTIYFGEGSWLTVV.

The rearrangement links TRBV30 to TRBJ1-3; D gene unclear. Per germline, CDR1 GTSNPN and CDR2 SVGIG (reference sequence). V was cut by 4 bases and J by 1 base, with 11 bases left in between. This CDR3 contains 14 residues. CDR3 coding DNA: TGTGCCTGGACACCAGATCTGTCTGGAAACACCATATATTTT. This translates into CAWTPDLSGNTIYF.

The chain combines TRBV2 with TRBJ1-5, with D possibly matching TRBD1 (6 bases). V lost 6 bases to trimming and J lost 7 bases, with 10 bases between them. This CDR3 contains 12 residues. CDR1 is SNHLY, CDR2 FYNNEI, per germline. CDR3 nucleotides: TGTGCCAGCAGCTGGACAGAACAGCCCCAGCATTTT. This sequence encodes CASSWTEQPQHF.

This chain uses TRBV29-1 with TRBJ2-7, with D possibly called TRBD1 or TRBD2 (5 bases each). This CDR3 has 12 residues. CDR1 is SQVTM and CDR2 is ANQGSEA in the germline V gene. The germline V and J ends were trimmed by 7 bases and 0 bases, with 10 bases remaining between them. The CDR3: CSAWGSSYEQYF. As DNA, the CDR3 is TGCAGCGCATGGGGGAGCTCCTACGAGCAGTACTTC.

The V and J genes are TRBV19 and TRBJ2-7; D tentatively fits TRBD1 or TRBD2 (5 bases each). The CDR3 contains 12 residues. V gave up 8 bases and J gave up 3 bases, with 11 bases separating them. Looked up from germline, CDR1 is LNHDA and CDR2 is SQIVND (reference sequence). The CDR3 sequence is CASRRGVYEQYF. In DNA form, the CDR3 reads TGTGCCAGTCGGAGAGGGGTCTACGAGCAGTACTTC.

The rearrangement links TRBV13 to TRBJ1-1; 8 nucleotides align to TRBD1. The V segment lost 5 bases and the J segment 2 bases; nucleotides outside the gene matches: 7. The CDR3 sequence is 15 residues long. The V gene's germline CDR1 is PRHDT and CDR2 FYEKMQ (reference sequence). Here the CDR3 DNA reads TGTGCCAGCAGCCCCCGAGGACAGGGTAACACTGAAGCTTTCTTT. This sequence encodes CASSPRGQGNTEAFF.

The chain carries TRBV21-1 and TRBJ1-5. TRBV21-1 is described as a pseudogene. The CDR3 contains 17 residues. The CDR3 region has the DNA TGTGCCAGCAGCAAAGCGGTGAGATTGGACTCCGACCGGCCCCAGCATTTT. It yields the protein CASSKAVRLDSDRPQHF.

The chain carries TRBV19 and TRBJ2-2; 7 nucleotides align to TRBD1. The V and J ends lost 4 bases and 3 bases, in that order; junction bases with no gene match: 5. The CDR3 is 15 residues long. Germline CDR1 is LNHDA and CDR2 is SQIVND (reference sequence). In DNA, the CDR3 is TGTGCCAGTAGTACCGGGACAGACTACACCGGGGAGCTGTTTTTT. Its protein product is CASSTGTDYTGELFF.

The rearrangement uses TRBV20-1 and TRBJ1-3, with D tentatively TRBD1 (6 bases). V was pared by 3 bases and J by 2 bases, with 17 bases between. There are 16 residues in the CDR3. Germline V CDR1 and CDR2: DFQATT, SNEGSKA (reference sequence). The CDR3: CSASRGGGGPGNTIYF. For the CDR3, the DNA is TGCAGTGCTAGTAGGGGGGGCGGGGGGCCTGGAAACACCATATATTTT.

This chain connects TRBV2 to TRBJ1-1; TRBD1 might be the D (6 bases). The CDR3 is made up of 14 amino acids. The V end was cut by 4 bases, the J end by 3 bases, with 12 bases between. The germline CDR1 and CDR2 sequences are SNHLY and FYNNEI. CDR3 loop: CASSGRDTDTEAFF. The CDR3 nucleotides read TGTGCCAGCAGTGGCCGGGACACCGACACTGAAGCTTTCTTT. The full variable domain, its missing parts supplied by reference TRBV2 and TRBJ1-1, is EPEVTQTPSHQVTQMGQEVILRCVPISNHLYFYWYRQILGQKVEFLVSFYNNEISEKSEIFDDQFSVERPDGSNFTLKIRSTKLEDSAMYFCASSGRDTDTEAFFGQGTRLTVV.

This chain links TRBV27 with TRBJ2-5; no clear D gene. Germline values: CDR1 MNHEY, CDR2 SMNVEV (reference sequence). V shed 8 bases and J shed 2 bases, with 6 bases lying between them. The CDR3 loop spans 11 amino acids. CDR3 sequence reads: CASPRQETQYF. For the CDR3, the DNA is TGTGCCAGCCCCCGGCAAGAGACCCAGTACTTC.